The rows below give T cell receptor beta chains drawn from one sample of a study of cytomegalovirus exposure and HLA in healthy donors. Assay used: immunoSEQ multiplex PCR; TCRdb lists only in-frame clones, some missing. The data contain some 350,000 clones, around 90% of them singletons. Sequencing input: PBMCs. These TCRs come from a woman aged 25 to 39 in good health and CMV-seropositive. CDR3s include the opening cysteine and the closing phenylalanine or tryptophan. The D gene is left open where the match is weak. Size values are once, few and many counts, or a class for expanded clones, and some rows have none.

CDR3aa: CASSPSVTGGSSAFF
CDR3nt: TGTGCCAGCAGCCCCTCAGTGACAGGGGGAAGTTCGGCTTTCTTT
j_gene: TRBJ1-1
d_gene: TRBD1
v_gene: TRBV4-2
len: 15
abundance: .

CDR3aa: CASSFLGAEQYF
CDR3nt: TGTGCCAGCAGTTTCCTTGGGGCGGAGCAGTACTTC
j_gene: TRBJ2-7
d_gene: .
v_gene: TRBV27
len: 12
abundance: .

CDR3aa: CASSSLGQGTYEQYF
CDR3nt: TGTGCCAGTAGCTCGCTCGGACAAGGGACCTACGAGCAGTACTTC
j_gene: TRBJ2-7
d_gene: .
v_gene: TRBV19
len: 15
abundance: .

CDR3aa: CASSQVASDEYNEQFF
CDR3nt: TGTGCCAGCAGCCAAGTCGCTAGCGACGAGTACAATGAGCAGTTCTTC
j_gene: TRBJ2-1
d_gene: .
v_gene: TRBV4-2
len: 16
abundance: once

CDR3aa: CASSSDNSNQPQHF
CDR3nt: TGTGCCAGCAGCTCTGACAATAGCAATCAGCCCCAGCATTTT
j_gene: TRBJ1-5
d_gene: .
v_gene: TRBV7-9
len: 14
abundance: .

CDR3aa: CASSLDRDNEQFF
CDR3nt: TGTGCCAGCAGTTTAGACAGGGACAATGAGCAGTTCTTC
j_gene: TRBJ2-1
d_gene: TRBD1
v_gene: TRBV27
len: 13
abundance: .

CDR3aa: CASSAARGGRNEQFF
CDR3nt: TGTGCCAGCAGTGCCGCGCGGGGGGGCCGGAATGAGCAGTTCTTC
j_gene: TRBJ2-1
d_gene: TRBD2
v_gene: TRBV2
len: 15
abundance: .

CDR3aa: CASNREVGRTGELFF
CDR3nt: TGTGCCAGCAACAGGGAGGTAGGGCGAACCGGGGAGCTGTTTTTT
j_gene: TRBJ2-2
d_gene: .
v_gene: TRBV5-8
len: 15
abundance: .

CDR3aa: CASSDGTGGARGWNIQYF
CDR3nt: TGTGCCAGCAGCGACGGTACAGGGGGCGCCCGGGGCTGGAACATTCAGTACTTC
j_gene: TRBJ2-4
d_gene: TRBD1
v_gene: TRBV5-4
len: 18
abundance: .

CDR3aa: CASSQGGGSGYEQYF
CDR3nt: TGCGCCAGCAGCCAAGGAGGCGGGAGCGGCTACGAGCAGTACTTC
j_gene: TRBJ2-7
d_gene: TRBD2
v_gene: TRBV4-1
len: 15
abundance: .

CDR3aa: CASSLDRLNTEAFF
CDR3nt: TGTGCCAGCAGCTTGGACAGGCTGAACACTGAAGCTTTCTTT
j_gene: TRBJ1-1
d_gene: .
v_gene: TRBV5-4
len: 14
abundance: .

CDR3aa: CASSLTVQETQYF
CDR3nt: TGCGCCAGCAGCCTGACAGTCCAAGAGACCCAGTACTTC
j_gene: TRBJ2-5
d_gene: .
v_gene: TRBV5-1
len: 13
abundance: .

CDR3aa: CASSQDLQSRTGELFF
CDR3nt: TGTGCCAGCAGCCAAGATCTTCAGTCTCGAACCGGGGAGCTGTTTTTT
j_gene: TRBJ2-2
d_gene: .
v_gene: TRBV14
len: 16
abundance: .

CDR3aa: CASSLMTGGADTQYF
CDR3nt: TGTGCCAGCAGTTTGATGACAGGGGGTGCAGATACGCAGTATTTT
j_gene: TRBJ2-3
d_gene: TRBD1
v_gene: TRBV27
len: 15
abundance: .

CDR3aa: CASSPDRPISTCEKLFF
CDR3nt: TGCGCCAGCAGCCCGGACAGGCCGATCTCGACTTGTGAAAAACTGTTTTTT
j_gene: TRBJ1-4
d_gene: TRBD1
v_gene: TRBV23-1
len: 17
abundance: .

CDR3aa: CSARADARGFF
CDR3nt: TGCAGTGCTAGAGCAGACGCCCGAGGTTTCTTT
j_gene: TRBJ1-1
d_gene: .
v_gene: TRBV20-1
len: 11
abundance: few

CDR3aa: CASSDGVTSGTYEQYF
CDR3nt: TGTGCCAGCAGTGACGGCGTAACTAGCGGAACCTACGAGCAGTACTTC
j_gene: TRBJ2-7
d_gene: TRBD2
v_gene: TRBV25-1
len: 16
abundance: .

CDR3aa: CASSDTGGVQPQFF
CDR3nt: TGTGCCAGCAGTGACACTGGGGGGGTGCAACCCCAGTTCTTC
j_gene: TRBJ2-1
d_gene: TRBD2
v_gene: TRBV6-1
len: 14
abundance: .

CDR3aa: CASSQLQGETEAFF
CDR3nt: TGCGCCAGCAGCCAGCTACAGGGGGAGACTGAAGCTTTCTTT
j_gene: TRBJ1-1
d_gene: TRBD1
v_gene: TRBV4-1
len: 14
abundance: few

CDR3aa: CASSLGDRDNEQFF
CDR3nt: TGTGCCAGCAGCTTAGGGGACAGGGACAATGAGCAGTTCTTC
j_gene: TRBJ2-1
d_gene: TRBD1
v_gene: TRBV7-3
len: 14
abundance: .

CDR3aa: CASSQDRSQNTEAFF
CDR3nt: TGCGCCAGCAGCCAAGATAGGTCTCAGAACACTGAAGCTTTCTTT
j_gene: TRBJ1-1
d_gene: .
v_gene: TRBV4-3
len: 15
abundance: .

CDR3aa: CASSRGRVYEQYF
CDR3nt: TGTGCCAGCAGCAGGGGTAGGGTCTACGAGCAGTACTTC
j_gene: TRBJ2-7
d_gene: .
v_gene: TRBV28
len: 13
abundance: .